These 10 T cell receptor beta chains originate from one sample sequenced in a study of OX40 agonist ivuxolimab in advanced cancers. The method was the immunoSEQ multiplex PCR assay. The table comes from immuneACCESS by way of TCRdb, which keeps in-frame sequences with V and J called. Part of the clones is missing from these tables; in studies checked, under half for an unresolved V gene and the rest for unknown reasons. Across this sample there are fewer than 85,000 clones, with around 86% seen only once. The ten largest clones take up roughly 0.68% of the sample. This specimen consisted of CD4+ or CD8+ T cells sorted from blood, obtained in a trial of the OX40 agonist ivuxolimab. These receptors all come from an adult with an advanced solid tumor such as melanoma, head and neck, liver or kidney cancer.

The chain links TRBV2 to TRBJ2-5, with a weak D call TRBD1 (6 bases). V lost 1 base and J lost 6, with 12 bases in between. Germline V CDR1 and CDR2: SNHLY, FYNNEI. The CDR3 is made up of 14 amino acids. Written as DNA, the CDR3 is TGTGCCAGCAGTGAAGGCAGGGGTGATAAGACCCAGTACTTC. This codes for CASSEGRGDKTQYF.

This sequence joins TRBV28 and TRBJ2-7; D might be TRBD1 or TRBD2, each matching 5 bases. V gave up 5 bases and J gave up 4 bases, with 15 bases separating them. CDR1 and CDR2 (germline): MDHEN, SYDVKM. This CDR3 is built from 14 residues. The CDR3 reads CASSPAGTIYEQYF. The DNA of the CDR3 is TGTGCCAGCAGTCCCGCCGGGACCATTTACGAGCAGTACTTC.

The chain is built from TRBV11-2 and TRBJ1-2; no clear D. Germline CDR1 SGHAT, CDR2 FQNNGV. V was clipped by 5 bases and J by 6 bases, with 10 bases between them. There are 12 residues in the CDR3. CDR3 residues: CASSQEQNGYTF. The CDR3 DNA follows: TGTGCCAGCAGCCAAGAACAGAATGGCTACACCTTC.

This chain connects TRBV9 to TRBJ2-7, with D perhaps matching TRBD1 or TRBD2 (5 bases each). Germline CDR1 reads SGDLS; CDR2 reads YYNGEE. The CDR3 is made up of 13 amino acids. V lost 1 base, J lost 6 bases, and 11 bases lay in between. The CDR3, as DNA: TGTGCCAGCAGCGTAAAGTTTGGGGGCGAGCAGTACTTC. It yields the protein CASSVKFGGEQYF. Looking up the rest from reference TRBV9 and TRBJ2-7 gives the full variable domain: DSGVTQTPKHLITATGQRVTLRCSPRSGDLSVYWYQQSLDQGLQFLIQYYNGEERAKGNILERFSAQQFPDLHSELNLSSLELGDSALYFCASSVKFGGEQYFGPGTRLTVT.

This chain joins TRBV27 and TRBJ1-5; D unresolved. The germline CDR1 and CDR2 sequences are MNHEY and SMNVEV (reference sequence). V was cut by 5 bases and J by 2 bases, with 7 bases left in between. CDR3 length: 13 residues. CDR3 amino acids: CASSDSGNQPQHF. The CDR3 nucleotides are TGTGCCAGCAGTGATAGCGGCAATCAGCCCCAGCATTTT.

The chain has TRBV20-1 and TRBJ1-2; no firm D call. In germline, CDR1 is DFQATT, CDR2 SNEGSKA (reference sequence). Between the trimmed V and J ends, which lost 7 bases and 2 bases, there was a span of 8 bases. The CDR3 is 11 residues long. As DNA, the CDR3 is TGCAGTGGTCCGGGGAACTATGGCTACACCTTC. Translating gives CSGPGNYGYTF.

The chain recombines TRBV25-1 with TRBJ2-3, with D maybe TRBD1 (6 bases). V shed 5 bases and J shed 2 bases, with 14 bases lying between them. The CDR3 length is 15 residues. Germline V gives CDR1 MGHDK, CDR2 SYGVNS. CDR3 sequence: CASSLSGAYTDTQYF. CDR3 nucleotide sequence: TGTGCCAGCAGTTTATCAGGGGCCTACACAGATACGCAGTATTTT.

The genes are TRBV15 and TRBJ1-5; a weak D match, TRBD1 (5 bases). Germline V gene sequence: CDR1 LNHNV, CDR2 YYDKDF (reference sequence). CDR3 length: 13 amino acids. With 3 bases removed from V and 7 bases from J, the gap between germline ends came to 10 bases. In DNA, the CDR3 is TGTGCCACCAGCAGGGACAAGCCGCAGCCCCAGCATTTT. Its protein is CATSRDKPQPQHF. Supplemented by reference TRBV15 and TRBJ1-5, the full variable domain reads DAMVIQNPRYQVTQFGKPVTLSCSQTLNHNVMYWYQQKSSQAPKLLFHYYDKDFNNEADTPDNFQSRRPNTSFCFLDIRSPGLGDTAMYLCATSRDKPQPQHFGDGTRLSIL.

DNA of the CDR3: TGTGCCAGCAGCTTACACCCACAGGTTGCGGGTGGCCCCTACAATGAGCAGTTCTTC. As protein: CASSLHPQVAGGPYNEQFF. The rearrangement links TRBV7-8 to TRBJ2-1, with D tentatively TRBD1 or TRBD2 (5 bases each). Germline V gene lookup returns CDR1 SGHVS and CDR2 FQNEAQ. V was clipped by 2 bases and J by 2 bases, with 22 bases between them. The CDR3 loop spans 19 amino acids.

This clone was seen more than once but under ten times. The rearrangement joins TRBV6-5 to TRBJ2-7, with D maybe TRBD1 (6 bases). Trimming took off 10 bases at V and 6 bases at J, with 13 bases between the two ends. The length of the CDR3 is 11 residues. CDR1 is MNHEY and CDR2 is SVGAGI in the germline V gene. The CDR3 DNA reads TGTGCCACCCGGGGCAGGGGCGAGCAGTACTTC. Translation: CATRGRGEQYF.